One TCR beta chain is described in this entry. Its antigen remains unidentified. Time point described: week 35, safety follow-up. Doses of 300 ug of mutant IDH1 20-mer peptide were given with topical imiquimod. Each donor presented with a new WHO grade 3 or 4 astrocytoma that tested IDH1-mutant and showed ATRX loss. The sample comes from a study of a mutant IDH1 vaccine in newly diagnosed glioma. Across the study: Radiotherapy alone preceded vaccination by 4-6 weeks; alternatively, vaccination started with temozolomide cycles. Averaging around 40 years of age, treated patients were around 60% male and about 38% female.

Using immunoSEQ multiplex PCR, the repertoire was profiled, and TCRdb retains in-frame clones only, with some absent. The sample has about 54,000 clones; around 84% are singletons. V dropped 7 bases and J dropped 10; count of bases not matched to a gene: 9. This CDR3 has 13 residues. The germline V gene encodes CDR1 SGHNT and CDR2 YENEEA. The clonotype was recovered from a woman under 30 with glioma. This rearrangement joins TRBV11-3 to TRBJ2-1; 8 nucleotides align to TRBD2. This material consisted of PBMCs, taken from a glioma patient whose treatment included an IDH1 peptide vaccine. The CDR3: CASTPGLASEQFF. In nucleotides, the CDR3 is TGTGCCAGCACCCCCGGACTAGCCAGCGAGCAGTTCTTC.